One and the same sample provided the 23 T cell receptor beta chains below, sequenced in a study of blood T cell repertoires in COVID-19. TCRdb's table, derived via immunoSEQ multiplex PCR, lists solely in-frame clones and lacks some. There are 55,000 to 70,000 clones in the sample; roughly 89% occur only once, and approximately 5.5% lies in the top ten. Specimen: peripheral blood. The receptors come from a human donor in a cohort sampled during active COVID-19.

DNA of the CDR3: TGTGCCAGTACCAAACGACAGGGGAGCTACGAGCAGTACTTC. It yields the protein CASTKRQGSYEQYF. The chain carries TRBV19 and TRBJ2-7, with 8 nucleotides matching TRBD1. The CDR3 loop spans 14 amino acids. Germline CDR1 is LNHDA and CDR2 is SQIVND (reference sequence). The junction had 8 bases not matched to a gene; V was cut back by 7 bases and J by 3 bases.

The V and J genes are TRBV16 and TRBJ2-7; D is ambiguous. This CDR3 has 13 residues. Per germline, CDR1 KGHSY and CDR2 FQNENV. Trimming pared 6 bases from V and 2 bases from J, leaving 11 bases between. CDR3 amino acids: CASSQIVTYEQYF. DNA for the CDR3: TGTGCCAGCAGTCAAATTGTCACCTACGAGCAGTACTTC.

V gene TRBV7-3 combines with J gene TRBJ2-7; possibly TRBD2 for D (5 bases). Trimming left V 3 bases short and J 3 bases short, with 9 bases between. Germline lookup yields CDR1 SGHTA and CDR2 FQGTGA. This CDR3 comprises 13 residues. The CDR3 DNA follows: TGTGCCAGCAGCTTGAGCCGGGACTACGAGCAGTACTTC. This codes for CASSLSRDYEQYF.

In its sample, this clone was seen once. The genes are TRBV30 and TRBJ1-3; 7 bases align to TRBD1. This CDR3 contains 16 residues. CDR1 and CDR2 from the germline V gene are GTSNPN and SVGIG (reference sequence). Trimming cost V 4 bases and J 0 bases; bases outside gene matches: 9. CDR3 residues: CAWIVGRGISGNTIYF. Here the CDR3 DNA reads TGTGCCTGGATCGTTGGCAGGGGGATCTCTGGAAACACCATATATTTT.

The rearrangement joins TRBV10-3 to TRBJ2-7; TRBD2 matches 7 bases. Germline loops: CDR1 ENHRY, CDR2 SYGVKD. The CDR3 contains 15 residues. Unmatched junction bases numbered 8, after V lost 3 bases and J lost 3 bases. DNA of the CDR3: TGTGCCATCAGTGATTGGGGGGAGGGCATCTACGAGCAGTACTTC. Its protein product is CAISDWGEGIYEQYF.

The CDR3, as DNA: TGCGCCAGCAGCCAAGGACTGAATAATTCACCCCTCCACTTT. Amino acids: CASSQGLNNSPLHF. V gene TRBV4-1 combines with J gene TRBJ1-6; D ambiguous. Between the trimmed V and J ends, which lost 1 base and 5 bases, there was a span of 6 bases. Germline V CDR1 and CDR2: MGHRA, YSYEKL. This CDR3 spans 14 amino acids.

The V and J genes are TRBV6-6 and TRBJ2-7; TRBD2 matches 10 bases. The CDR3 is 14 residues long. Germline V gene data show CDR1 as MNHNY and CDR2 as SVGAGI (reference sequence). J gave up 3 bases and V 2 bases, and 1 base lay outside the gene matches. The CDR3 loop reads CASSYQREGYEQYF. Here the CDR3 DNA reads TGTGCCAGCAGTTACCAGCGGGAGGGCTACGAGCAGTACTTC.

This clone was observed a single time. J is TRBJ2-2 and V is TRBV7-9; 7 nucleotides match TRBD2. The V gene's germline CDR1 is SEHNR and CDR2 FQNEAQ (reference sequence). This CDR3 contains 14 residues. The V segment lost 5 bases and the J segment 6 bases; nucleotides outside the gene matches: 6. The CDR3 region is CASSVPLAPGELFF. Here the CDR3 DNA reads TGTGCCAGCAGCGTCCCACTAGCGCCCGGGGAGCTGTTTTTT.

The chain combines TRBV2 with TRBJ1-3; D might be TRBD1 (6 bases). CDR1 is SNHLY and CDR2 is FYNNEI in the germline V gene. The ends were cut back, 6 bases at V and 4 bases at J, with 16 bases in the middle. CDR3 size: 15 residues. This CDR3 is CASRERDNSGNTIYF. The CDR3 nucleotides read TGTGCCAGCAGAGAACGGGACAATTCGGGAAACACCATATATTTT. Together with reference TRBV2 and TRBJ1-3, the CDR3 gives the full variable domain: EPEVTQTPSHQVTQMGQEVILRCVPISNHLYFYWYRQILGQKVEFLVSFYNNEISEKSEIFDDQFSVERPDGSNFTLKIRSTKLEDSAMYFCASRERDNSGNTIYFGEGSWLTVV.

This chain connects TRBV9 to TRBJ2-5, with 15 bases aligning to TRBD2. The CDR3 runs to 16 residues. Germline V lookup: CDR1 SGDLS, CDR2 YYNGEE. V was clipped by 4 bases and J by 5 bases; unmatched bases: 6. The CDR3 region has the DNA TGTGCCAGCAGCCCGGGACTAGCGGGGGGCACTGAGACCCAGTACTTC. Its protein product is CASSPGLAGGTETQYF.

The chain couples TRBV20-1 to TRBJ2-7; D unclear. The CDR3 totals 11 residues. The ends were cut back, 2 bases at V and 3 bases at J, with 5 bases in the middle. Germline CDR1 DFQATT, CDR2 SNEGSKA (reference sequence). CDR3 nucleotide sequence: TGCAGTGCTAGACGCAGCTACGAGCAGTACTTC. It translates to CSARRSYEQYF.

V and J are TRBV28 and TRBJ1-1, with 8 bases lining up with TRBD1. Trimming cost V 2 bases and J 5 bases; bases outside gene matches: 1. Germline assignment: CDR1 MDHEN and CDR2 SYDVKM. CDR3 size: 13 residues. CDR3 sequence (DNA): TGTGCCAGCAGTTTAACAGGGGGGACTGAAGCTTTCTTT. Encoded protein: CASSLTGGTEAFF.

This rearrangement joins TRBV3-1 (or the pseudogene TRBV3-2) to TRBJ2-3; possibly TRBD2 for D (6 bases). This CDR3 region has 14 residues. Trimming took off 4 bases at V and 1 base at J, with 9 bases between the two ends. Germline CDR1 is LGHDT and CDR2 is YNNKEL (reference sequence). CDR3 region: CASSPGLGTDTQYF. The DNA for the CDR3 is TGTGCCAGCAGCCCGGGACTCGGCACAGATACGCAGTATTTT.

CDR3 residues: CASALGVSGNTIYF. The CDR3 DNA sequence: TGCGCCAGCGCCCTAGGGGTCTCCGGAAACACCATATATTTT. V is TRBV5-1 and J is TRBJ1-3, with a possible D match to TRBD1 (5 bases). Germline CDR1 SGHRS, CDR2 YFSETQ. The CDR3 has 14 residues. The V gene lost 7 bases and the J gene lost 4 bases, with 15 bases spanning the gap.

This clone was observed once. V usage is TRBV4-3 and J usage is TRBJ2-1, with D unresolved. CDR3 length: 15 residues. V was cut by 0 bases and J by 6 bases, with 12 bases left in between. The germline V gene has CDR1 LGHNA and CDR2 YSLEER. The CDR3 DNA is TGCGCCAGCAGCCAAGAAGCACCCCCTCTCAATGAGCAGTTCTTC. Translated, it gives CASSQEAPPLNEQFF.

This chain uses TRBV5-1 with TRBJ2-7, with TRBD1 as a possible D gene (5 bases). In germline, CDR1 is SGHRS, CDR2 YFSETQ. CDR3 length equals 13 residues. Trimming removed 2 bases from V and 6 bases from J, with 12 bases in between. CDR3 nucleotide sequence: TGCGCCAGCAGCTTAATAGTAGGGGCCGAGCAGTACTTC. Translation: CASSLIVGAEQYF.

This chain joins TRBV4-2 and TRBJ2-1; 10 bases map to TRBD1. J gave up 4 bases and V 3 bases, and 6 bases lay outside the gene matches. In germline, CDR1 is LGHNA, CDR2 YNFKEQ. CDR3 size: 16 residues. The CDR3 nucleotides are TGTGCCAGCAGCCAGAACCGGGACAGGGGATACAATGAGCAGTTCTTC. Protein: CASSQNRDRGYNEQFF.

This chain connects TRBV7-2 to TRBJ2-7; D gene uncertain. This CDR3 is 14 amino acids long. Trimming took off 0 bases at V and 1 base at J, with 7 bases between the two ends. Germline lookup yields CDR1 SGHTA and CDR2 FQGNSA. DNA of the CDR3: TGTGCCAGCAGCTTAGCGCGCGGTTCCTACGAGCAGTACTTC. Translated, it gives CASSLARGSYEQYF.

The chain uses TRBV30 and TRBJ2-1; a weak D match, TRBD2 (6 bases). Germline V gene sequence: CDR1 GTSNPN, CDR2 SVGIG (reference sequence). The CDR3 covers 14 residues. With 3 bases removed from V and 7 bases from J, the gap between germline ends came to 16 bases. DNA for the CDR3: TGTGCCTGGAGAAGTCTAGCGTCCTTTAATGAGCAGTTCTTC. Amino acid sequence: CAWRSLASFNEQFF.

The chain recombines TRBV7-6 with TRBJ1-1; a weak D match, TRBD1 (6 bases). V was clipped by 4 bases and J by 7 bases, with 22 bases between them. CDR3 size: 16 residues. CDR1 is SGHVS, CDR2 FNYEAQ, per germline. The CDR3 nucleotides read TGTGCCAGCAGCTCCTCGAGGTTGGACAGAAAAAATGAAGCTTTCTTT. Translation: CASSSSRLDRKNEAFF.

V is TRBV30 and J is TRBJ2-3; perhaps TRBD2 as D (5 bases). This CDR3 has 14 residues. Germline lookup yields CDR1 GTSNPN and CDR2 SVGIG (reference sequence). V lost 3 bases and J 2 bases, leaving 12 bases between the germline ends. The chain's CDR3 is CAWRRGRLTDTQYF. Written as DNA, the CDR3 is TGTGCCTGGAGGAGAGGGCGGCTCACAGATACGCAGTATTTT.

V gene TRBV30 combines with J gene TRBJ2-2; TRBD2 might be the D (5 bases). V was pared by 0 bases and J by 7 bases, with 9 bases between. Germline CDR1 reads GTSNPN; CDR2 reads SVGIG (reference sequence). This CDR3 has 13 residues. The CDR3 DNA is TGTGCCTGGAGTGTCCGCCGGGACGGGGAGCTGTTTTTT. Amino acids: CAWSVRRDGELFF. The full variable domain, in which reference TRBV30 and TRBJ2-2 provide the parts outside the CDR3, is SQTIHQWPATLVQPVGSPLSLECTVEGTSNPNLYWYRQAAGRGLQLLFYSVGIGQISSEVPQNLSASRPQDRQFILSSKKLLLSDSGFYLCAWSVRRDGELFFGEGSRLTVL.

DNA for the CDR3: TGCAGCGTCGTAGACAGGGGAAATACGCAGTATTTT. It is translated as CSVVDRGNTQYF. This chain uses TRBV29-1 with TRBJ2-3; 8 nucleotides match TRBD1. There are 12 residues in the CDR3. The germline V gene has CDR1 SQVTM and CDR2 ANQGSEA. V lost 6 bases, J lost 7 bases, and 6 bases stayed unmatched.